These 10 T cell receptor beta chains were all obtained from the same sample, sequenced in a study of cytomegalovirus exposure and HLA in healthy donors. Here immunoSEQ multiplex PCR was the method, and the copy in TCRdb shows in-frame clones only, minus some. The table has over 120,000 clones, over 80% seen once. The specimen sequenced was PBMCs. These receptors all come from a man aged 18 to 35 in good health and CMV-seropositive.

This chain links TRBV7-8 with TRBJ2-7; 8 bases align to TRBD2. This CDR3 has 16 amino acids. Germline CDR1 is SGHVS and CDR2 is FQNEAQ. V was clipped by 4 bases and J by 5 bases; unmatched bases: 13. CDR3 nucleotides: TGTGCCAGCAGCTCTGGAGCCGGGGGGGCGGGACACGAGCAGTACTTC. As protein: CASSSGAGGAGHEQYF.

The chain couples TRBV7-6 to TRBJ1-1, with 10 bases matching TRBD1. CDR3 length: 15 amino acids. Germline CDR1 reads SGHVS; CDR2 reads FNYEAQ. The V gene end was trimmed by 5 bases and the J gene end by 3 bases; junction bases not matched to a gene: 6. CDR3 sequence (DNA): TGTGCCAGCAGCGCTGAGGACAGGGGGGACACTGAAGCTTTCTTT. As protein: CASSAEDRGDTEAFF.

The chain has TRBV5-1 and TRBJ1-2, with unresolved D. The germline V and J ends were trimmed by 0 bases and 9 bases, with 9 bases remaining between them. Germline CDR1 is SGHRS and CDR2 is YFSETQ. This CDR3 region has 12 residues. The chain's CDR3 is CASSLEGGSYTF. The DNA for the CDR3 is TGCGCCAGCAGCTTGGAAGGCGGAAGCTACACCTTC.

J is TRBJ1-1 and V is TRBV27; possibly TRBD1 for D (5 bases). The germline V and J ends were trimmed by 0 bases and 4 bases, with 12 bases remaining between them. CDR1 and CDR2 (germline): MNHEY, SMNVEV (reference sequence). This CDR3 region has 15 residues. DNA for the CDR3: TGTGCCAGCAGTTTATCATCAGGGAGGGTCACTGAAGCTTTCTTT. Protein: CASSLSSGRVTEAFF.

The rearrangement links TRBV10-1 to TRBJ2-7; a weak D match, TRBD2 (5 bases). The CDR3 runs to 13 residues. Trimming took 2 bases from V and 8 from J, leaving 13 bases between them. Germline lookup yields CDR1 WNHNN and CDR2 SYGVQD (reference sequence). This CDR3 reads CASSEGRLAKQYF. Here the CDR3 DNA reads TGCGCCAGCAGTGAGGGGCGGCTAGCCAAGCAGTACTTC.

CDR3 DNA sequence: TGTGCCAGCCAGGGACCACAGGGGCCTGGGGCCAACGTCCTGACTTTC. Encoded protein: CASQGPQGPGANVLTF. The genes are TRBV9 and TRBJ2-6, with 7 bases that match TRBD1. The CDR3 sequence is 16 residues long. Trimming took 7 bases from V and 2 from J; bases not matched to a gene: 9. CDR1 and CDR2 from the germline V gene are SGDLS and YYNGEE.

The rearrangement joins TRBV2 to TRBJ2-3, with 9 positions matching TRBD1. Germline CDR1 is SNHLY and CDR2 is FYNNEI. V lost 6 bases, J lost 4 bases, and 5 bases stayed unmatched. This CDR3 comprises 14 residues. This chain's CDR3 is CASRVQGASDTQYF. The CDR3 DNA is TGTGCCAGCAGAGTACAGGGGGCTTCAGATACGCAGTATTTT.

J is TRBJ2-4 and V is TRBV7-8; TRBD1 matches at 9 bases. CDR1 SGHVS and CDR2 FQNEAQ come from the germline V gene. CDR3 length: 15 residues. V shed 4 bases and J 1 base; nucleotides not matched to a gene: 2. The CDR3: CASSYDRGAKNIQYF. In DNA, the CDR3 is TGTGCCAGCAGCTACGACAGGGGGGCCAAAAACATTCAGTACTTC.

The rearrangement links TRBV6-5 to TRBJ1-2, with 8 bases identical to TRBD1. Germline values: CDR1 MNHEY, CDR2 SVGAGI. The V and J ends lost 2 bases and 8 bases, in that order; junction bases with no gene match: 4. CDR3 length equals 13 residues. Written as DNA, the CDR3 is TGTGCCAGCAGTTACACAGGGGGAGGAGGCTACACCTTC. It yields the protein CASSYTGGGGYTF.

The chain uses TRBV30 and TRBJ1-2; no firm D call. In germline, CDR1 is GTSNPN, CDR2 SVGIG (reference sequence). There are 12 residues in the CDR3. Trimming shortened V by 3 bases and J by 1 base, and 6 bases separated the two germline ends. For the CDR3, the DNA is TGTGCCTGGAGGGGCAGTAACTATGGCTACACCTTC. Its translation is CAWRGSNYGYTF.